Listed below are T cell receptor beta chains from one sample, sequenced in a study of healthy donors' naive CD4 and CD8 T cells. Using its own MiXCR run on the reads, TCRdb lists one record per CDR3 protein. The sample lists approximately 180,000 distinct CDR3 sequences; 65% to 80% were seen once. The sequencing sample was made of naive CD4+ and CD8+ T cells sorted from blood, pooled from several donors. The source of these receptors is a pool of human donors in good health; the sample pools cells from several healthy donors. Each CDR3 is given with its conserved first and last residue. The order of the fields is D gene, J gene, clone size, V gene, CDR3 protein, CDR3 DNA. A D gene is named only where the DNA matches it firmly. Some rows have no size entry. The others give once, few or many, or a class for an expanded clone.

NA TRBJ1-5 NA TRBV6-2/TRBV6-3 CASSYFGVAGQPQHF TGTGCCAGCAGTTACTTTGGGGTGGCAGGTCAGCCCCAGCATTTT
NA TRBJ2-7 NA TRBV5-5 CATRGAKGFDEQYF TGTGCCACTCGTGGGGCTAAAGGTTTCGACGAGCAGTACTTC
NA TRBJ1-5 NA TRBV19 CASSIEGTGNQPQHF TGTGCCAGTAGTATAGAGGGCACAGGCAATCAGCCCCAGCATTTT
NA TRBJ1-1 NA TRBV12-3/TRBV12-4 CASKGQENTEAFF TGTGCCAGCAAGGGGCAGGAGAACACTGAAGCTTTCTTT
NA TRBJ2-1 NA TRBV15 CATSRRLEDEQFF TGTGCCACCAGCAGACGACTGGAGGATGAGCAGTTCTTC
TRBD2 TRBJ2-1 few TRBV4-2 CASSQVKAAGGPGEQFF TGTGCCAGCAGCCAAGTTAAGGCAGCGGGAGGGCCAGGTGAGCAGTTCTTC
NA TRBJ2-5 NA TRBV4-3 CASSQDVLDQETQYF TGCGCCAGCAGCCAAGATGTATTAGATCAAGAGACCCAGTACTTC
TRBD2 TRBJ2-1 NA TRBV6-4 CASSDSGLGEQFF TGTGCCAGCAGTGACTCGGGACTAGGTGAGCAGTTCTTC
NA TRBJ2-5 NA TRBV6-5 CASSPLRGLQETQYF TGTGCCAGCAGTCCCCTGAGAGGACTACAAGAGACCCAGTACTTC
TRBD1 TRBJ2-7 NA TRBV19 CASSAGTGSHEQYF TGTGCCAGTAGTGCCGGGACAGGGTCCCACGAGCAGTACTTC
TRBD1 TRBJ2-3 NA TRBV29-1 CSAVTGSPKDTQYF TGCAGCGCGGTGACAGGGTCCCCGAAAGATACGCAGTATTTT
TRBD1 TRBJ2-1 NA TRBV29-1 CSGRGQGADEQFF TGCAGCGGACGAGGGCAGGGGGCAGATGAGCAGTTCTTC
TRBD1 TRBJ2-1 NA TRBV29-1 CSVEADRALYNEQFF TGCAGCGTTGAAGCGGACAGGGCCCTTTACAATGAGCAGTTCTTC
TRBD1 TRBJ2-1 NA TRBV12-5 CASGTGQGTNEQFF TGTGCTAGTGGTACCGGACAGGGGACTAATGAGCAGTTCTTC
TRBD1 TRBJ2-1 NA TRBV29-1 CSVGTGTYNEQFF TGCAGCGTTGGGACAGGGACCTACAATGAGCAGTTCTTC
TRBD1 TRBJ2-7 NA TRBV18 CASSTGTGEYEQYF TGTGCCAGCTCTACCGGGACAGGGGAATACGAGCAGTACTTC
NA TRBJ1-1 NA TRBV29-1 CSVEDWVRSNTEAFF TGCAGCGTTGAAGATTGGGTCAGATCGAACACTGAAGCTTTCTTT
NA TRBJ1-1 NA TRBV29-1 CSDGTGHTEAFF TGCAGCGATGGTACAGGGCACACTGAAGCTTTCTTT
NA TRBJ2-7 NA TRBV15 CATSRAFYEQYF TGTGCCACCAGCAGAGCATTTTACGAGCAGTACTTC
TRBD1 TRBJ1-1 NA TRBV5-1 CASSLYPTGDTEAFF TGCGCCAGCAGCTTGTACCCTACAGGGGACACTGAAGCTTTCTTT
NA TRBJ2-1 NA TRBV24-1 CATSDPEEQFF TGTGCCACCAGTGATCCCGAAGAGCAGTTCTTC
NA TRBJ2-7 NA TRBV4-2 CASSRLPREQYF TGTGCCAGCAGCCGCCTACCAAGGGAGCAGTACTTC
NA TRBJ2-1 once TRBV29-1 CSVAVHEDNEQFF TGCAGCGTTGCCGTCCATGAGGACAATGAGCAGTTCTTC
NA TRBJ2-7 NA TRBV20-1 CSARGPGTKVVYEQYF TGCAGTGCTAGAGGCCCCGGGACCAAAGTAGTCTACGAGCAGTACTTC
NA TRBJ2-1 NA TRBV10-2 CASSEGLSMAYNEQFF TGCGCCAGCAGTGAGGGCCTCTCAATGGCCTACAATGAGCAGTTCTTC
TRBD1 TRBJ1-6 NA TRBV19 CASSPEGQGSSPLHF TGTGCCAGTAGCCCTGAGGGACAGGGGAGTTCACCCCTCCACTTT
NA TRBJ1-6 few TRBV12-3/TRBV12-4 CASSPDASPLHF TGTGCCAGCAGCCCGGATGCTTCACCCCTCCACTTT
NA TRBJ2-3 few TRBV5-1 CASSSGILYTDTQYF TGCGCCAGCTCCTCGGGGATCCTGTACACAGATACGCAGTATTTT
TRBD1 TRBJ1-2 NA TRBV4-2 CASSQSPMDRGGNGYTF TGTGCCAGCAGCCAAAGCCCGATGGACAGGGGAGGTAATGGCTACACCTTC
NA TRBJ2-6 NA TRBV12-3/TRBV12-4 CASSLQGSGANVLTF TGTGCCAGCAGCCTACAGGGATCCGGGGCCAACGTCCTGACTTTC
TRBD2 TRBJ2-1 once TRBV29-1 CSVGGLGLAGNNEQFF TGCAGCGTTGGAGGCCTAGGCCTAGCGGGCAACAATGAGCAGTTCTTC
TRBD1 TRBJ2-2 NA TRBV19 CASSNRGRRTGELFF TGTGCCAGTAGTAATAGGGGGCGCCGGACCGGGGAGCTGTTTTTT
NA TRBJ2-7 NA TRBV10-3 CAISEVQGEQYF TGTGCCATCAGTGAGGTACAAGGAGAGCAGTACTTC
NA TRBJ2-7 NA TRBV29-1 CSVGRDLSDEQYF TGCAGCGTGGGTCGGGACCTCTCGGACGAGCAGTACTTC
TRBD1 TRBJ1-5 NA TRBV24-1 CATSSQGEGNQPQHF TGTGCCACCAGTTCCCAGGGGGAAGGAAATCAGCCCCAGCATTTT
NA TRBJ1-2 NA TRBV29-1 CSVQPNTDYGYTF TGCAGCGTGCAGCCGAATACTGACTATGGCTACACCTTC
TRBD2 TRBJ2-1 NA TRBV30 CAGTSGSIYNEQFF TGTGCCGGGACTAGCGGGAGTATTTACAATGAGCAGTTCTTC
NA TRBJ2-1 once TRBV5-1 CASSLTGPYNEQFF TGCGCCAGCAGCTTAACGGGACCATACAATGAGCAGTTCTTC
NA TRBJ1-2 few TRBV19 CATSDNINYGYTF TGTGCCACCTCGGACAACATCAACTATGGCTACACCTTC
TRBD2 TRBJ2-3 NA TRBV6-5 CASEVSGSGTDTQYF TGTGCCAGCGAGGTCAGCGGGAGTGGCACAGATACGCAGTATTTT
NA TRBJ1-1 few TRBV29-1 CSVAYRGRNTEAFF TGCAGCGTTGCGTATAGGGGAAGGAACACTGAAGCTTTCTTT
NA TRBJ2-7 few TRBV19 CASSRGSGEQYF TGTGCCAGTAGTAGGGGTAGTGGCGAGCAGTACTTC
TRBD2 TRBJ2-7 NA TRBV29-1 CSVEGGVKGYEQYF TGCAGCGTTGAGGGGGGGGTTAAGGGGTACGAGCAGTACTTC
NA TRBJ2-1 NA TRBV30 CAWSVSAGFNEQFF TGTGCCTGGAGCGTCTCCGCGGGATTTAATGAGCAGTTCTTC
NA TRBJ2-3 NA TRBV19 CASTPGDSSTDTQYF TGTGCCAGTACCCCGGGGGACTCTAGCACAGATACGCAGTATTTT
TRBD2 TRBJ2-1 NA TRBV11-2 CASSSLIAGDTNEQFF TGTGCCAGCAGCTCTCTTATAGCGGGAGACACCAATGAGCAGTTCTTC
TRBD2 TRBJ2-3 NA TRBV5-4 CASSSQDLAGPLTDTQYF TGTGCCAGCAGCTCGCAGGACCTAGCGGGGCCCCTCACAGATACGCAGTATTTT
NA TRBJ1-1 NA TRBV6-5 CASSINGAPNTEAFF TGTGCCAGCAGTATAAATGGGGCACCGAACACTGAAGCTTTCTTT